This T cell receptor (beta chain) was recovered during a study of vaccination effects on CD4 cells after COVID-19. For the study at large: Sampling occurred a median 72 days post second dose, range 14 to 241.

The V end was cut by 1 base, the J end by 0 bases, with 16 bases between. The CDR3 contains 18 residues. CDR1 and CDR2 from the germline V gene are SGHAT and FQNNGV. Points from the study as a whole: Convalescent patients were few in the study, and early post-infection timepoints were absent.

The data were produced by immunoSEQ multiplex PCR, yet TCRdb's version contains in-frame clones alone and is incomplete. The profile shows fewer than 40,000 clones, around 80% of them singletons. This clone has just one count. Its antigen is currently unknown. Antigen-specific CD4+ T cell clonotypes were called by their expansion after viral peptide-pool culture in ViraFEST. Cultured cells yielded isolated CD4+ T cells after 10 days. Either the mRNA-1273 or the BNT162b2 vaccine was given to participants as two doses. The healthy vaccine recipients, who had no prior SARS-CoV-2 infection, showed negative nucleocapsid antibodies. Replacing half the medium with IL-2 medium was done on days 3 and 7.

The chain links TRBV11-2 to TRBJ1-5; D remains unclear. The receptor was isolated from a human donor who received a COVID-19 vaccine. Some clones in this sample may be carry-over from other donors' samples. The sample consisted of CD4+ T cells from PBMCs cultured with HCoV-NL63 spike peptides, taken after COVID-19 vaccination. The chain's CDR3 is CASSLGNERDHSNQPQHF. CDR3 bases: TGTGCCAGCAGCTTAGGGAACGAAAGGGATCATAGCAATCAGCCCCAGCATTTT. Full variable domain (rest looked up from reference TRBV11-2 and TRBJ1-5): EAGVAQSPRYKIIEKRQSVAFWCNPISGHATLYWYQQILGQGPKLLIQFQNNGVVDDSQLPKDRFSAERLKGVDSTLKIQPAKLEDSAVYLCASSLGNERDHSNQPQHFGDGTRLSIL.